This T cell receptor beta chain was identified in a study of sequential checkpoint blockade in melanoma. As for treatment: randomized to nivolumab then ipilimumab (arm A) or the reverse (arm B). Sequenced by immunoSEQ multiplex PCR; TCRdb stores in-frame clones only, minus some. Of over 25,000 clones listed, roughly 84% are singletons. Trimming shortened V by 1 base and J by 2 bases, and 9 bases separated the two germline ends. Germline V lookup: CDR1 LNHDA, CDR2 SQIVND (reference sequence). CDR3 length: 14 amino acids. The material was CD8+ T cells sorted from blood (inferred from file names), obtained from a patient given nivolumab and ipilimumab in sequence. The sequence was obtained from a human donor with melanoma. V and J are TRBV19 and TRBJ2-7; weak D call: TRBD2 (6 bases). DNA of the CDR3: TGTGCCAGTAGTATAGCGGGGAGGCCCTACGAGCAGTACTTC. It encodes CASSIAGRPYEQYF.